This entry lists 30 T cell receptor beta chains sequenced from one sample in a study of breast tumors, draining lymph nodes, adjacent tissues. TCRdb independently ran MiXCR on the multiplex PCR reads; one entry per CDR3 protein. The table includes 130,000 or so distinct CDR3 sequences, approximately 21% detected once. Samples came from axillary lymph nodes draining the breast cancer. The sequenced sample was axillary lymph node tissue. The receptors here all came from a female donor with breast cancer. Some clones in this sample may be carry-over from other donors' samples.

This clonotype was observed at least ten times. This chain connects TRBV11-3 to TRBJ2-1; tentative D call: TRBD2 (5 bases). This CDR3 contains 13 residues. V lost 5 bases and J lost 5, with 10 bases in between. Per germline, CDR1 SGHNT and CDR2 YENEEA. The CDR3 DNA reads TGTGCCAGCAGCCCTCCGGGGAACAATGAGCAGTTCTTC. Its protein product is CASSPPGNNEQFF.

Concerning this clonotype: This may arise from a read error, as a much more abundant clone is one base away. This likely comes from a read error, as the CDR3 has no conserved phenylalanine or tryptophan at its end. This sequence joins TRBV3-1 and TRBJ2-3; tentatively, D is TRBD1 or TRBD2 (5 bases each). CDR1 is LGHDT and CDR2 is YNNKEL in the germline V gene (reference sequence). CDR3 size: 16 residues. Trimming shortened V by 1 base and J by 1 base, and 12 bases separated the two germline ends. This CDR3 is CASSQGLGDRTDTQYL. The DNA of the CDR3 is TGTGCCAGCAGCCAAGGTCTAGGGGACCGCACAGATACGCAGTATCTT.

This clonotype was detected many times. The chain links TRBV10-3 to TRBJ2-7, with a tentative D call TRBD1 (5 bases). Trimming cost V 7 bases and J 5 bases, with 12 bases left between them. The germline CDR1 and CDR2 sequences are ENHRY and SYGVKD. The CDR3 is 12 residues long. CDR3 sequence: CAIKGASDEQYF. In DNA, the CDR3 is TGTGCCATCAAAGGGGCATCGGACGAGCAGTACTTC.

This clonotype was observed many times. The chain has TRBV4-2 and TRBJ2-1; the D gene is possibly TRBD2 (5 bases). Per the germline V gene, CDR1 is LGHNA and CDR2 is YNFKEQ. The CDR3 runs to 17 residues. Deletions cut 4 bases from V and 1 base from J, with 17 bases between. CDR3 region: CASSPTLRVDSYNEQFF. In DNA, the CDR3 is TGTGCCAGCAGCCCCACTTTGCGGGTCGATTCCTACAATGAGCAGTTCTTC.

At least ten counts were recorded for this clonotype. This chain joins TRBV10-3 and TRBJ2-7; 8 nucleotides align to TRBD1. The junction had 9 bases not matched to a gene; V was cut back by 6 bases and J by 5 bases. This CDR3 region has 14 residues. CDR1 and CDR2 (germline): ENHRY, SYGVKD. CDR3 sequence (DNA): TGTGCCATCAGGGACAGGGTATGGCGGGACGAGCAGTACTTC. Translating gives CAIRDRVWRDEQYF.

This clonotype showed up many times. This chain joins TRBV7-9 and TRBJ2-5; D remains unclear. The CDR3 spans 14 residues. CDR1 is SEHNR, CDR2 FQNEAQ, per germline (reference sequence). V gave up 1 base and J gave up 2 bases, with 8 bases separating them. The CDR3 loop is CASSLVTIQETQYF. The CDR3 DNA sequence: TGTGCCAGCAGCTTAGTGACAATACAAGAGACCCAGTACTTC. The full variable domain, rest sourced from reference TRBV7-9 and TRBJ2-5, is DTGVSQNPRHKITKRGQNVTFRCDPISEHNRLYWYRQTLGQGPEFLTYFQNEAQLEKSRLLSDRFSAERPKGSFSTLEIQRTEQGDSAMYLCASSLVTIQETQYFGPGTRLLVL.

This clonotype was observed many times. The chain combines TRBV6-1 with TRBJ2-3; possible D gene TRBD2, 5 bases. Germline CDR1 and CDR2: MNHNS and SASEGT. This CDR3 spans 17 amino acids. V was trimmed by 0 bases and J by 6 bases, leaving 19 bases between them. The CDR3 loop reads CASSEAWSGSRRDTQYF. The CDR3, as DNA: TGTGCCAGCAGTGAAGCTTGGAGCGGCTCCAGGAGGGATACGCAGTATTTT.

This clonotype was counted ten times or more. The V and J genes are TRBV12-3 or TRBV12-4 and TRBJ1-2, with D unclear. This CDR3 is built from 12 residues. V shed 6 bases and J shed 0 bases, with 5 bases lying between them. The CDR3 loop is CASSSSNYGYTF. DNA of the CDR3: TGTGCCAGCAGCAGCTCTAACTATGGCTACACCTTC.

V gene TRBV28 combines with J gene TRBJ1-1; 7 positions match TRBD1. Trimming at V came to 8 bases and at J to 3 bases, leaving 12 bases not matched to a gene. The germline CDR1 and CDR2 sequences are MDHEN and SYDVKM. The CDR3 covers 15 residues. The CDR3, as DNA: TGTGCCAGCGAGTTCACCTGGGACAGCCACACTGAAGCTTTCTTT. This gives the protein CASEFTWDSHTEAFF.

This clonotype was observed many times. The rearrangement links TRBV2 to TRBJ1-2; D unresolved. The V end lost 3 bases, the J end lost 3 bases, and 5 bases lay between the germline ends. The CDR3 is 12 amino acids. Germline-derived CDR1 and CDR2 are SNHLY and FYNNEI. The CDR3 DNA reads TGTGCCAGCAGTGACAGGTACTATGGCTACACCTTC. It translates to CASSDRYYGYTF.

In regard to this clonotype: At one end the junction does not follow the germline gene, possibly because of a read error. The chain links TRBV7-8 to TRBJ2-1; D is uncertain. CDR3 length: 16 amino acids. Germline-derived CDR1 and CDR2 are SGHVS and FQNEAQ. The CDR3 DNA reads TGTGCCAGCGCCACCAGCCGGGTAGAGCCTTACAGTGAGCAGTTCTTC. Amino acid sequence: CASATSRVEPYSEQFF. Filled out from reference TRBV7-8 and TRBJ2-1, the complete variable domain reads GAGVSQSPRYKVAKRGQDVALRCDPISGHVSLFWYQQALGQGPEFLTYFQNEAQLDKSGLPSDRFFAERPEGSVSTLKIQRTQQEDSAVYLCASATSRVEPYSEQFFGPGTRLTVL.

The genes are TRBV28 and TRBJ1-6; 7 bases agree with TRBD1. J was trimmed by 7 bases and V by 7 bases; bases with no gene match: 13. Germline V gene sequence: CDR1 MDHEN, CDR2 SYDVKM. This CDR3 contains 16 residues. The CDR3 region has the DNA TGTGCCAGCAAAACGGACATGGCAGGGGGGAATTCACCCCTCCACTTT. Protein product: CASKTDMAGGNSPLHF.

The chain uses TRBV28 and TRBJ1-4, with D possibly TRBD1 on 5 matching bases. The V and J ends lost 7 bases and 8 bases respectively, with 20 bases between them. CDR3 length: 15 amino acids. Germline CDR1 MDHEN, CDR2 SYDVKM. As DNA, the CDR3 is TGTGCCAGCACCCTAGGGGTCGGGATTTCGGAAAAACTGTTTTTT. Translating gives CASTLGVGISEKLFF.

Many counts were recorded for this clonotype. The gene calls are TRBV3-1 and TRBJ2-1, with TRBD1 matching over 8 bases. CDR1 is LGHDT and CDR2 is YNNKEL in the germline V gene (reference sequence). Trimming cost V 3 bases and J 8 bases; bases outside gene matches: 9. CDR3 size: 15 residues. The chain's CDR3 is CASSHDRGMGDEQFF. The CDR3, as DNA: TGTGCCAGCAGCCACGACAGGGGAATGGGCGATGAGCAGTTCTTC.

This clonotype was seen at least ten times. The rearrangement links TRBV29-1 to TRBJ2-1, with 9 bases fitting TRBD1. This CDR3 region has 17 residues. The germline CDR1 and CDR2 sequences are SQVTM and ANQGSEA. The V segment lost 7 bases and the J segment 10 bases; nucleotides outside the gene matches: 23. In DNA, the CDR3 is TGCAGCGGCCGTCCCGGGACAGGGACCTCGGCCCGGGACGAGCAGTTCTTC. Residues: CSGRPGTGTSARDEQFF.

This clonotype was detected many times. The rearrangement links TRBV9 to TRBJ2-1; 12 bases map to TRBD2. The CDR3 length is 16 residues. Germline values: CDR1 SGDLS, CDR2 YYNGEE. The V and J ends lost 4 bases and 3 bases, in that order; junction bases with no gene match: 5. DNA for the CDR3: TGTGCCAGCAGCTATGGACTAGCGGGACGCTACAATGAGCAGTTCTTC. Encoded protein: CASSYGLAGRYNEQFF.

This clonotype was observed many times. The rearrangement links TRBV20-1 to TRBJ2-1; D call uncertain. The ends were cut back, 0 bases at V and 1 base at J, with 10 bases in the middle. The CDR3 extends over 15 amino acids. CDR1 is DFQATT and CDR2 is SNEGSKA in the germline V gene (reference sequence). The CDR3 sequence: CSARESLRSYNEQFF. Here the CDR3 DNA reads TGCAGTGCTAGAGAGTCGTTAAGGTCCTACAATGAGCAGTTCTTC.

The sample holds many counts of this clonotype. This chain connects TRBV29-1 to TRBJ2-7, with TRBD1 identical over 8 bases. Germline trimming cut 7 bases from V and 4 bases from J; bases unmatched to any gene: 9. The CDR3 spans 13 residues. Germline CDR1 is SQVTM and CDR2 is ANQGSEA. CDR3 coding DNA: TGCAGCGCAGCAGGGGGCGCGGCTTACGAGCAGTACTTC. This codes for CSAAGGAAYEQYF.

The table lists this clonotype with many counts. This rearrangement joins TRBV6-5 to TRBJ1-2, with D possibly matching TRBD1 (6 bases). This CDR3 is 16 amino acids long. V gave up 2 bases and J gave up 2 bases, with 15 bases separating them. From germline, CDR1 is MNHEY and CDR2 SVGAGI. The CDR3 sequence is CASSYTLRGANYGYTF. The DNA of the CDR3 is TGTGCCAGCAGTTACACGCTGCGGGGGGCGAACTATGGCTACACCTTC.

This clonotype was counted between two and nine times. This chain joins TRBV5-4 and TRBJ1-5; 7 bases map to TRBD1. Trimming removed 4 bases from V and 4 bases from J; junction bases left unmatched: 11. The CDR3 consists of 16 residues. Germline CDR1 is SGHNT and CDR2 is YYREEE (reference sequence). In DNA form, the CDR3 reads TGTGCCAGCAGCACAACAGGGGAGGGCTTTAATCAGCCCCAGCATTTT. This translates into CASSTTGEGFNQPQHF.

This clonotype was picked up many times. The chain is built from TRBV2 and TRBJ2-1; TRBD2 agrees at 10 bases. Trimming at V came to 6 bases and at J to 8 bases, leaving 10 bases not matched to a gene. CDR3 size: 15 residues. CDR1 and CDR2 (germline): SNHLY, FYNNEI. CDR3 in amino acids: CASSITSGMAYEQFF. DNA of the CDR3: TGTGCCAGCAGCATCACTAGCGGGATGGCTTATGAGCAGTTCTTC.

This clonotype was recorded many times. The chain uses TRBV27 and TRBJ2-7; D is undetermined. This CDR3 contains 14 residues. Germline lookup yields CDR1 MNHEY and CDR2 SMNVEV (reference sequence). Trimming removed 5 bases at V and 3 bases at J, with 14 bases between. Written as DNA, the CDR3 is TGTGCCAGCAGTCCTCCGAAACAACACTACGAGCAGTACTTC. Amino acids: CASSPPKQHYEQYF.

This clonotype has just a few counts. V is TRBV6-5 and J is TRBJ2-1; 9 positions agree with TRBD2. Germline CDR1 is MNHEY and CDR2 is SVGAGI. The CDR3 consists of 18 residues. The V and J ends lost 0 bases and 0 bases, in that order; junction bases with no gene match: 6. Written as DNA, the CDR3 is TGTGCCAGCAGTTACTCCAGGCTAGCGGGAAGCTCCTACAATGAGCAGTTCTTC. Translation: CASSYSRLAGSSYNEQFF.

This clonotype was recorded many times. The chain has TRBV20-1 and TRBJ2-3; 10 bases are a match to TRBD2. The CDR3 consists of 14 residues. The V segment lost 4 bases and the J segment 4 bases; nucleotides outside the gene matches: 5. CDR1 is DFQATT and CDR2 is SNEGSKA in the germline V gene (reference sequence). The CDR3 loop reads CSAKGLAESDTQYF. The CDR3 DNA follows: TGCAGTGCTAAAGGACTAGCGGAGTCAGATACGCAGTATTTT.

This clonotype turned up a few times. This sequence joins TRBV28 and TRBJ1-2; D not resolved. Germline CDR1 MDHEN, CDR2 SYDVKM. This CDR3 is built from 15 residues. Trimming stripped 3 bases from V and 4 bases from J, with 15 bases between. CDR3 in DNA: TGTGCCAGCAGTTTCAATCCGCTCCTTCTCTATGGCTACACCTTC. It codes for CASSFNPLLLYGYTF.

This clonotype appeared many times. The chain has TRBV20-1 and TRBJ2-3, with 10 bases identical to TRBD2. After removal of 6 bases from V and 5 bases from J, the junction contained 5 bases not matched to a gene. This CDR3 spans 13 amino acids. The germline CDR1 and CDR2 sequences are DFQATT and SNEGSKA (reference sequence). The CDR3 DNA reads TGCAGTGCAGCCCTAGCGGGAGTAGATACGCAGTATTTT. Its translation is CSAALAGVDTQYF.

This clonotype was seen at least ten times. This chain connects TRBV20-1 to TRBJ2-2; TRBD2 might be the D (5 bases). CDR3 size: 16 residues. The germline V gene has CDR1 DFQATT and CDR2 SNEGSKA (reference sequence). V dropped 6 bases and J dropped 0 bases, with 17 bases sitting between them. In DNA form, the CDR3 reads TGCAGTGCCCACCGGTTAGCTAGCCCGAACACCGGGGAGCTGTTTTTT. Its protein product is CSAHRLASPNTGELFF.

Many counts were recorded for this clonotype. CDR3 protein: CAWSRLARLNEQFF. The CDR3, as DNA: TGTGCCTGGAGTCGGCTAGCGCGGTTAAATGAGCAGTTCTTC. The chain combines TRBV30 with TRBJ2-1, with D perhaps matching TRBD2 (6 bases). The CDR3 covers 14 residues. Germline assignment: CDR1 GTSNPN and CDR2 SVGIG (reference sequence). With 2 bases removed from V and 7 bases from J, the gap between germline ends came to 15 bases.

This clonotype has a count of ten or more. The gene calls are TRBV5-1 and TRBJ1-2; 7 positions agree with TRBD1. Germline V gives CDR1 SGHRS, CDR2 YFSETQ. This CDR3 comprises 16 residues. J lost 3 bases, V lost 4 bases, and 12 bases had no gene match. In DNA form, the CDR3 reads TGCGCCAGCAGCAGGGGGACAGAGCGACTCTACTATGGCTACACCTTC. Its protein is CASSRGTERLYYGYTF. Drawing the rest from reference TRBV5-1 and TRBJ1-2, the complete variable domain is KAGVTQTPRYLIKTRGQQVTLSCSPISGHRSVSWYQQTPGQGLQFLFEYFSETQRNKGNFPGRFSGRQFSNSRSEMNVSTLELGDSALYLCASSRGTERLYYGYTFGSGTRLTVV.

This clonotype was seen many times. This rearrangement joins TRBV24-1 to TRBJ2-1; TRBD1 is a possible D gene (6 bases). Germline CDR1 is KGHDR and CDR2 is SFDVKD. V lost 4 bases to trimming and J lost 0 bases, with 15 bases between them. CDR3 length: 17 residues. In nucleotides, the CDR3 is TGTGCCACCAGTGAGTCAGGACAGACCCTCTCCTACAATGAGCAGTTCTTC. It specifies CATSESGQTLSYNEQFF.